This TCR beta chain was identified in a study of blood T cell repertoires in COVID-19. Study summary: Donors in the United States, Italy and Spain gave samples during acute or convalescent COVID-19.

Authors' processing steps: Reference gene primer amplification in the assay estimated nucleated cell counts. Assay: immunoSEQ multiplex PCR; the TCRdb copy retains only in-frame clones and omits some. That table furnishes V, J and clone size, whereas the DNA furnished D and trimming. The sample carries 270,000 or so clones, roughly 84% recorded once. The V and J ends lost 6 bases and 1 base, in that order; junction bases with no gene match: 9. The CDR3 has 15 residues. Germline CDR1 LNHDA, CDR2 SQIVND (reference sequence). The chain employs TRBV19 and TRBJ2-7, with TRBD1 identical over 7 bases. Sequences were obtained from peripheral blood. This TCR was sampled from a woman aged 18-29 years with acute or convalescent COVID-19. CDR3 nucleotide sequence: TGTGCCAGTAGATTAACAGGGGCCTCATCCTACGAGCAGTACTTC. Translating gives CASRLTGASSYEQYF.